This T cell receptor beta chain originates from a study of shared clonotypes between healthy human individuals. Sequencing was performed with immunoSEQ multiplex PCR; in TCRdb, only in-frame clones are kept and a portion is missing. The sample contains 2 million to 2.5 million clones, about 93% of which appear only once. It was CD45RO-negative cells, positively selected for CCR7, that made up naive CD8 cells, with terminally differentiated effector memory CD45RA+ cells excluded. V was shortened by 3 bases and J by 5 bases, with 17 bases between the two germline ends. Germline V gene lookup returns CDR1 SGDLS and CDR2 YYNGEE. The CDR3 totals 15 residues.

This clonotype originated in a man aged 18 to 29 in good health. Some clones in this sample may be carry-over from other donors' samples. Input material: naive CD8+ T cells from PBMCs. V is TRBV9 and J is TRBJ1-2; D is possibly TRBD1 (5 bases). The CDR3 DNA follows: TGTGCCAGCAGCGAGACAGCTTCCCGTTCTTATGGCTACACCTTC. Translating it yields CASSETASRSYGYTF.